Listed below are T cell receptor beta chains from one sample, sequenced in a study of cytomegalovirus exposure and HLA in healthy donors. Clones were sequenced by immunoSEQ multiplex PCR, and TCRdb holds only the in-frame ones, with some missing. Of about 200,000 clones in the sample, roughly 68% were seen once. Material: PBMCs. The receptors were gathered from a man between 40 and 49 years old in good health and CMV-seropositive. Each CDR3 is given with its conserved first and last residue. Each record gives: CDR3 protein, CDR3 DNA, V gene, CDR3 length, clone size, D gene, J gene. The D gene is left open where the match is weak. Size values are once, few and many counts, or a class for expanded clones, and some rows have none.

CDR3 protein: CASSPDRGYGYTF
CDR3 DNA: TGTGCCAGCAGCCCAGACAGGGGCTATGGCTACACCTTC
V gene: TRBV14
CDR3 length: 13
clone size: once
D gene: TRBD1
J gene: TRBJ1-2

CDR3 protein: CASSDRYHQTSGDTYEQYF
CDR3 DNA: TGTGCCAGCAGCGACAGATATCATCAGACTAGCGGGGACACCTACGAGCAGTACTTC
V gene: TRBV21-1
CDR3 length: 19
clone size: -
D gene: -
J gene: TRBJ2-7

CDR3 protein: CASSPDRNYGYTF
CDR3 DNA: TGTGCCAGCAGTCCGGACAGAAACTATGGCTACACCTTC
V gene: TRBV2
CDR3 length: 13
clone size: few
D gene: -
J gene: TRBJ1-2

CDR3 protein: CASSPGTSTGELFF
CDR3 DNA: TGTGCCAGCAGCCCCGGGACATCTACCGGGGAGCTGTTTTTT
V gene: TRBV11-3
CDR3 length: 14
clone size: -
D gene: -
J gene: TRBJ2-2

CDR3 protein: CATSRDRVAGNTIYF
CDR3 DNA: TGTGCCACCAGCCGGGACAGGGTGGCTGGAAACACCATATATTTT
V gene: TRBV15
CDR3 length: 15
clone size: -
D gene: TRBD1
J gene: TRBJ1-3

CDR3 protein: CASNSLRASGNTGELFF
CDR3 DNA: TGTGCCAGCAACTCCCTCCGAGCTAGCGGTAACACCGGGGAGCTGTTTTTT
V gene: TRBV7-9
CDR3 length: 17
clone size: -
D gene: TRBD2
J gene: TRBJ2-2

CDR3 protein: CASSVVGSGNTIYF
CDR3 DNA: TGTGCCAGCAGCGTAGTGGGGAGCGGAAACACCATATATTTT
V gene: TRBV9
CDR3 length: 14
clone size: few
D gene: -
J gene: TRBJ1-3

CDR3 protein: CASSYGVQETQYF
CDR3 DNA: TGTGCCAGCAGCTACGGGGTACAAGAGACCCAGTACTTC
V gene: TRBV5-8
CDR3 length: 13
clone size: once
D gene: -
J gene: TRBJ2-5

CDR3 protein: CASSPRGAGQPQHF
CDR3 DNA: TGTGCCAGTAGTCCGAGGGGCGCGGGGCAGCCCCAGCATTTT
V gene: TRBV19
CDR3 length: 14
clone size: few
D gene: -
J gene: TRBJ1-5

CDR3 protein: CASSQFLATTYEQYF
CDR3 DNA: TGCGCCAGCAGCCAATTTCTTGCAACCACCTACGAGCAGTACTTC
V gene: TRBV4-1
CDR3 length: 15
clone size: -
D gene: -
J gene: TRBJ2-7

CDR3 protein: CASTRSSYNEQFF
CDR3 DNA: TGTGCCAGCACTCGTAGCTCCTACAATGAGCAGTTCTTC
V gene: TRBV2
CDR3 length: 13
clone size: -
D gene: -
J gene: TRBJ2-1

CDR3 protein: CASSDPEGGETQYF
CDR3 DNA: TGTGCCAGCAGCGACCCCGAGGGTGGAGAGACCCAGTACTTC
V gene: TRBV9
CDR3 length: 14
clone size: once
D gene: -
J gene: TRBJ2-5

CDR3 protein: CASSEGAQPQHF
CDR3 DNA: TGTGCCAGCAGTGAAGGGGCTCAGCCCCAGCATTTT
V gene: TRBV2
CDR3 length: 12
clone size: -
D gene: -
J gene: TRBJ1-5

CDR3 protein: CASRLQGTYEQYF
CDR3 DNA: TGCGCCAGCCGCCTTCAGGGGACCTACGAGCAGTACTTC
V gene: TRBV5-1
CDR3 length: 13
clone size: -
D gene: -
J gene: TRBJ2-7